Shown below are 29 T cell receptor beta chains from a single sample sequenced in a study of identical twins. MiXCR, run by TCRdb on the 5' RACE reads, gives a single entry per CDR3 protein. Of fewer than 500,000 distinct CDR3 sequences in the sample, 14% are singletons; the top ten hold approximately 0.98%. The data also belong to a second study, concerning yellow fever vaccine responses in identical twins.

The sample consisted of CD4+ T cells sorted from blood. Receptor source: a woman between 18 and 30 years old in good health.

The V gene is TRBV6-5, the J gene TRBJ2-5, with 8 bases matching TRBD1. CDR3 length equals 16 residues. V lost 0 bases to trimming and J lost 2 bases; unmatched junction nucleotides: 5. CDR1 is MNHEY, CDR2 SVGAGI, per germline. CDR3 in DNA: TGTGCCAGCAGTTACTCCGGGACAGGACAACAAGAGACCCAGTACTTC. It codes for CASSYSGTGQQETQYF.

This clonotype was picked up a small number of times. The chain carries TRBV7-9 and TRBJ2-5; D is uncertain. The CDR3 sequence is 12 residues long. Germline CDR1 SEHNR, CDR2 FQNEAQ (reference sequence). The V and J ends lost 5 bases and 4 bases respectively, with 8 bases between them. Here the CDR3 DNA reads TGTGCCAGCAGCCCCCTCTCAGAGACCCAGTACTTC. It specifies CASSPLSETQYF.

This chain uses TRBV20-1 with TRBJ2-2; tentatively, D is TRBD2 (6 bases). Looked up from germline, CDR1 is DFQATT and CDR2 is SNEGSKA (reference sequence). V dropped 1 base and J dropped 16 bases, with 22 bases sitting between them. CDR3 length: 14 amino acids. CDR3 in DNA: TGCAGTGCTAGAGCGGGACTCAAAATAGGGGACCCGTTTTTT. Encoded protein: CSARAGLKIGDPFF.

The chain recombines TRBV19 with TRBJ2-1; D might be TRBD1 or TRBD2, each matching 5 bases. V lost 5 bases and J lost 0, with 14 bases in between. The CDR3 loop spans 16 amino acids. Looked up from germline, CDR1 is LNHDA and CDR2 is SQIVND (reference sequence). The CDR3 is CASSAEIGASYNEQFF. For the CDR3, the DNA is TGTGCCAGTAGTGCGGAAATCGGGGCCTCCTACAATGAGCAGTTCTTC.

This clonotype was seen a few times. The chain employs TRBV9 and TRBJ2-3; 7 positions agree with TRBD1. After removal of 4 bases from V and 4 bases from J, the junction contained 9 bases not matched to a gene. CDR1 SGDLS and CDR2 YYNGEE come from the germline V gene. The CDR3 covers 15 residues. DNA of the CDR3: TGTGCCAGCAGCACAGGGGTTTTTGAGGCAGATACGCAGTATTTT. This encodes CASSTGVFEADTQYF.

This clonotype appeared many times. The CDR3 protein is CSVEGLAGAKNEQFF. The CDR3 bases are TGCAGCGTTGAGGGACTAGCGGGAGCTAAAAATGAGCAGTTCTTC. The rearrangement links TRBV29-1 to TRBJ2-1, with 14 bases fitting TRBD2. This CDR3 has 15 amino acids. Germline CDR1 reads SQVTM; CDR2 reads ANQGSEA. V dropped 3 bases and J dropped 7; count of bases not matched to a gene: 5.

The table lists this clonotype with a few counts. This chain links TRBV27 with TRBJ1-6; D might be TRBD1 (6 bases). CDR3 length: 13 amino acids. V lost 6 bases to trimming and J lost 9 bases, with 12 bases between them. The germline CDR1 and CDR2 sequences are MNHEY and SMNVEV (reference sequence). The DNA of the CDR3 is TGTGCCAGCAGCCCTCCGGGGGCTTCACCCCTCCACTTT. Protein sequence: CASSPPGASPLHF.

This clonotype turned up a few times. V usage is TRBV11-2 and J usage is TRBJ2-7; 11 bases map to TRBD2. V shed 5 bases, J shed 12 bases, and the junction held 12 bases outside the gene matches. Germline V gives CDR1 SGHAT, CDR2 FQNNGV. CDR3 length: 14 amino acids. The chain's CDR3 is CASSGPGLAVSWYF. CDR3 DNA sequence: TGTGCCAGCAGCGGACCGGGACTAGCGGTTTCCTGGTACTTC.

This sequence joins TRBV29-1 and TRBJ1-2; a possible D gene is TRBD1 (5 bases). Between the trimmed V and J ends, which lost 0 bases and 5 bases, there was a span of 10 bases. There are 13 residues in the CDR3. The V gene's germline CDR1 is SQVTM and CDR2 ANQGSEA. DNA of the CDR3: TGCAGCGTTGAAGATAGGGGCGATTATGGCTACACCTTC. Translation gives CSVEDRGDYGYTF.

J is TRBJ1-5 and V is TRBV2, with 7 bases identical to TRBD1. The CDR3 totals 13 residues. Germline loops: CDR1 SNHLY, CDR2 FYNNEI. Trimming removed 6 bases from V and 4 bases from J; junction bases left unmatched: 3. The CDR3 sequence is CASRGTVNQPQHF. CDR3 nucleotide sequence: TGTGCCAGCAGGGGGACAGTAAATCAGCCCCAGCATTTT.

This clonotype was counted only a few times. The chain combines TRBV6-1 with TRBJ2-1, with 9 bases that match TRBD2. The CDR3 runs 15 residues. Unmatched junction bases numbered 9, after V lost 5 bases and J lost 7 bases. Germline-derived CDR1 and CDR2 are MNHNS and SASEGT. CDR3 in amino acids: CASSPSGGTRNEQFF. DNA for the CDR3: TGTGCCAGCAGTCCGAGCGGGGGGACTAGGAATGAGCAGTTCTTC.

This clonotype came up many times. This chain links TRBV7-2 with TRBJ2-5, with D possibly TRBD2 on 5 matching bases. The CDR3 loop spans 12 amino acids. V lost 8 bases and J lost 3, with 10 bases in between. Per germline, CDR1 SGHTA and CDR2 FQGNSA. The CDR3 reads CASSLAKETQYF. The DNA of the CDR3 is TGTGCCAGCTCCTTAGCGAAAGAGACCCAGTACTTC.

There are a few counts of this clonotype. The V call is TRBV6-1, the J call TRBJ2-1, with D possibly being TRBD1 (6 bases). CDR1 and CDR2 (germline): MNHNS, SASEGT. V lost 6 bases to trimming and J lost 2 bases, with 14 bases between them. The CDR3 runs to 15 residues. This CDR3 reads CASRGEQGPYNEQFF. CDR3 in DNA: TGTGCCAGCAGGGGGGAACAGGGCCCCTACAATGAGCAGTTCTTC.

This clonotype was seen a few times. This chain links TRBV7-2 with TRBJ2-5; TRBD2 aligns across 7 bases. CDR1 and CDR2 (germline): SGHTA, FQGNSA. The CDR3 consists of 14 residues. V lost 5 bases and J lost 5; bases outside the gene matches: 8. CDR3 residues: CASSPPGLRETQYF. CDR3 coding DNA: TGTGCCAGCAGCCCCCCGGGACTACGGGAGACCCAGTACTTC.

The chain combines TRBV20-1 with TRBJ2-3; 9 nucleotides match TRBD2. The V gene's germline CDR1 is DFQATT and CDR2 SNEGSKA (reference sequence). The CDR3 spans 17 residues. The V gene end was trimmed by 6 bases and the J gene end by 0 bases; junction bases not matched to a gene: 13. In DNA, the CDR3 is TGCAGTGCCCTAATCGTGGCTAGCGGGGTTAGCACAGATACGCAGTATTTT. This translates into CSALIVASGVSTDTQYF.

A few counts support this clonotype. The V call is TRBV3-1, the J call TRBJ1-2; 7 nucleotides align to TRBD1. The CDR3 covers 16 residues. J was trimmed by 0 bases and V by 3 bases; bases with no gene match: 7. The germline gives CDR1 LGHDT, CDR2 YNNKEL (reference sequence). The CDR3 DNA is TGTGCCAGCAGCCAGCTCGACAGGGTCTCTAACTATGGCTACACCTTC. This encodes CASSQLDRVSNYGYTF.

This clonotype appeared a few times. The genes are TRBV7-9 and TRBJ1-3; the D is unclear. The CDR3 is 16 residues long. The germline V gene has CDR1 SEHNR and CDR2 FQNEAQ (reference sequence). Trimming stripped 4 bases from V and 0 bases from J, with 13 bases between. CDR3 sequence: CASSSSMAYSGNTIYF. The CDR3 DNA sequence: TGTGCCAGCAGCTCGTCTATGGCTTACTCTGGAAACACCATATATTTT.

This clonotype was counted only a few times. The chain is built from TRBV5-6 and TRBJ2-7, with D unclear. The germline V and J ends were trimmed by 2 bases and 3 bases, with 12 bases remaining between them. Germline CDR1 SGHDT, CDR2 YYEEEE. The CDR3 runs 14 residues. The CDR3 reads CASSLGFPSYEQYF. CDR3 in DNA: TGTGCCAGCAGCTTAGGATTTCCAAGCTACGAGCAGTACTTC.

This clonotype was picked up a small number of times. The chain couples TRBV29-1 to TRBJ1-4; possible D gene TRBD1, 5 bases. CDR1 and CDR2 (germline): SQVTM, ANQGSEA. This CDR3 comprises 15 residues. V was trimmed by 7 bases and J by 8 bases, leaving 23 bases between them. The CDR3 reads CSATRQPPPGEKLFF. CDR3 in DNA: TGCAGCGCTACTCGACAGCCACCCCCGGGGGAAAAACTGTTTTTT.

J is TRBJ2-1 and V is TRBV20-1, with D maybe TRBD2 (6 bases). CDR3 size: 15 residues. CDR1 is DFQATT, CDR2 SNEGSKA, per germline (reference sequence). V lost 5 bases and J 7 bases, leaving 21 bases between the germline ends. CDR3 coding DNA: TGCAGTGCTCCCCACTGGGGGGTCCGGGAAAATGAGCAGTTCTTC. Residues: CSAPHWGVRENEQFF.

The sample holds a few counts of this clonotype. In DNA, the CDR3 is TGCAGTGCCCCGCTTAGCGGGGCTGGTACGCAGTATTTT. Translation gives CSAPLSGAGTQYF. V usage is TRBV20-1 and J usage is TRBJ2-3, with TRBD2 matching 8 bases. The CDR3 is 13 residues long. J gave up 8 bases and V 6 bases, and 10 bases lay outside the gene matches. CDR1 is DFQATT and CDR2 is SNEGSKA in the germline V gene (reference sequence).

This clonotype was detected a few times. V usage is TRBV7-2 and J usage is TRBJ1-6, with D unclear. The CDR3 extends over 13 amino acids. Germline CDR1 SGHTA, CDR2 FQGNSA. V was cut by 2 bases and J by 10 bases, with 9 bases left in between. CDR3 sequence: CASSLSRNSPLHF. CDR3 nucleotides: TGTGCCAGCAGCTTATCCAGGAACTCACCCCTCCACTTT.

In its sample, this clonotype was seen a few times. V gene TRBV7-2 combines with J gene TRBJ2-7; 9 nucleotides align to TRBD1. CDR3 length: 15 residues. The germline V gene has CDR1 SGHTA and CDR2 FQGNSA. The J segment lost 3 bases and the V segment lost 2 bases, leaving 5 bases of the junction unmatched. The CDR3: CASSLLNRGLYEQYF. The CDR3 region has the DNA TGTGCCAGCAGCTTACTAAACAGGGGGCTCTACGAGCAGTACTTC.

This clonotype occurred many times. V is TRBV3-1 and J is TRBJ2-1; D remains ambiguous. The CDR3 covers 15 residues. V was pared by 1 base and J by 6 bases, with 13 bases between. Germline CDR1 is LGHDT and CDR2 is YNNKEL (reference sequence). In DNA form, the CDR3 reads TGTGCCAGCAGCCAAGCTAGTTTCCCGGGCAATGAGCAGTTCTTC. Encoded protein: CASSQASFPGNEQFF.

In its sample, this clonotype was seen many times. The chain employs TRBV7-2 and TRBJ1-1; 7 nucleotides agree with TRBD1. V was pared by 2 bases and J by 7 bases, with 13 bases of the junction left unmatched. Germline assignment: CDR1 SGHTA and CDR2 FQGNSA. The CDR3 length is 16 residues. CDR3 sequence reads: CASSLRQGGAGSEAFF. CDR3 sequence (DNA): TGTGCCAGCAGCTTAAGACAGGGAGGGGCCGGTAGTGAAGCTTTCTTT.

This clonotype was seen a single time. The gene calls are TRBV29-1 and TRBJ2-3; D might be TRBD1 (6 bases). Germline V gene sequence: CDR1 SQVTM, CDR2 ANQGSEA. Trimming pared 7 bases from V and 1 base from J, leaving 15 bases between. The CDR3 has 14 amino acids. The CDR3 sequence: CSAGQSVGTDTQYF. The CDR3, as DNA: TGCAGCGCGGGACAATCGGTAGGCACAGATACGCAGTATTTT.

The chain's CDR3 is CSASGQPLTYEQYF. The CDR3 nucleotides read TGCAGTGCTAGTGGTCAGCCCTTAACCTACGAGCAGTACTTC. V gene TRBV20-1 combines with J gene TRBJ2-7; D unresolved. Germline assignment: CDR1 DFQATT and CDR2 SNEGSKA (reference sequence). The V end was cut by 3 bases, the J end by 2 bases, with 14 bases between. CDR3 length: 14 amino acids.

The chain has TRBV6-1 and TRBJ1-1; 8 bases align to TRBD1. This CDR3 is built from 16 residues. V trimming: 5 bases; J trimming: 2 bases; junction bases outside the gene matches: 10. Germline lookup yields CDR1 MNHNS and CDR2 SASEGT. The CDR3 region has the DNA TGTGCCAGCAGTAAGTCAGACAGGGGCGCAAACACTGAAGCTTTCTTT. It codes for CASSKSDRGANTEAFF.

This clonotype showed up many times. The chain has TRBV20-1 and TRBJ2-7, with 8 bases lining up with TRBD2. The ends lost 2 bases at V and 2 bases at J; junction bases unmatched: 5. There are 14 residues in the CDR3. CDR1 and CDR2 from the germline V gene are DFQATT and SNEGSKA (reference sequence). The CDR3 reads CSARPSGLTYEQYF. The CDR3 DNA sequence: TGCAGTGCTAGACCTAGCGGGTTAACCTACGAGCAGTACTTC.